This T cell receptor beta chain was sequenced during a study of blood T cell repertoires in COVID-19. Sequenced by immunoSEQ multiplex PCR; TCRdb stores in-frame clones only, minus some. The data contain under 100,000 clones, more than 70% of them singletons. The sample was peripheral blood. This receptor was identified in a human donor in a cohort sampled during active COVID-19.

In DNA form, the CDR3 reads TGTGCCAGTAGCAGACAGACATCCAACACTGAAGCTTTCTTT. It is translated as CASSRQTSNTEAFF. The chain couples TRBV19 to TRBJ1-1; D is perhaps TRBD1 (5 bases). The CDR3 sequence is 14 residues long. CDR1 is LNHDA, CDR2 SQIVND, per germline (reference sequence). V lost 6 bases, J lost 2 bases, and 13 bases lay in between.